Below are 12 T cell receptor beta chains sequenced from a single sample in a study of blood T cell repertoires in COVID-19. Sequencing used immunoSEQ multiplex PCR; TCRdb keeps in-frame clones, though not all of them. The repertoire has roughly 210,000 clones, roughly 80% of them found once; the top ten carry over 9.5%. Sequenced material: peripheral blood. The source of these receptors is a woman older than 75 with COVID-19, enrolled during active disease.

In regard to this clone: The sample holds other DNA sequences that translate to the same CDR3. The rearrangement uses TRBV7-9 and TRBJ1-1, with 7 bases that match TRBD1. Per the germline V gene, CDR1 is SEHNR and CDR2 is FQNEAQ (reference sequence). This CDR3 has 13 residues. Trimming cost V 1 base and J 6 bases; bases outside gene matches: 2. Written as DNA, the CDR3 is TGTGCCAGCAGCTTAGGTGGGACAGCTGAAGCTTTCTTT. Its translation is CASSLGGTAEAFF. The full variable domain, with the rest looked up from reference TRBV7-9 and TRBJ1-1, is DTGVSQNPRHKITKRGQNVTFRCDPISEHNRLYWYRQTLGQGPEFLTYFQNEAQLEKSRLLSDRFSAERPKGSFSTLEIQRTEQGDSAMYLCASSLGGTAEAFFGQGTRLTVV.

The chain uses TRBV5-1 and TRBJ1-1; 8 bases are shared with TRBD1. V lost 4 bases to trimming and J lost 3 bases; unmatched junction nucleotides: 11. Looked up from germline, CDR1 is SGHRS and CDR2 is YFSETQ. This CDR3 spans 16 amino acids. The CDR3 DNA follows: TGCGCCAGCAGCGGAGCAGGGGGCGTTTTCGACACTGAAGCTTTCTTT. It encodes CASSGAGGVFDTEAFF.

The chain has TRBV7-9 and TRBJ1-1, with D perhaps matching TRBD1 (6 bases). The CDR3 sequence is 19 residues long. V was clipped by 5 bases and J by 6 bases, with 31 bases between them. Per germline, CDR1 SEHNR and CDR2 FQNEAQ (reference sequence). CDR3 residues: CASSQAHGTRAAQAAEAFF. For the CDR3, the DNA is TGTGCCAGCAGCCAAGCGCACGGGACAAGGGCAGCTCAGGCGGCTGAAGCTTTCTTT.

This sequence joins TRBV3-1 (or the pseudogene TRBV3-2) and TRBJ2-1; weak D call: TRBD1 (6 bases). This CDR3 spans 13 amino acids. Germline V gene sequence: CDR1 LGHDT, CDR2 YNNKEL (reference sequence). V dropped 5 bases and J dropped 8 bases, with 13 bases sitting between them. CDR3 sequence (DNA): TGTGCCAGCAGCTACAGGGAAGTAGATGAGCAGTTCTTC. This translates into CASSYREVDEQFF.

This chain uses TRBV5-1 with TRBJ1-2, with 8 nucleotides matching TRBD1. J was trimmed by 8 bases and V by 4 bases; bases with no gene match: 7. Germline V gives CDR1 SGHRS, CDR2 YFSETQ. CDR3 length: 13 amino acids. The CDR3 nucleotides read TGCGCCAGCAGCCCGACAGGGGCTGAAGGCTACACCTTC. This gives the protein CASSPTGAEGYTF.

CDR3 coding DNA: TGTGCCAGCAATCCTTTCACAAGGGGACAGGGGATTGCTGCAACTAATGAAAAACTGTTTTTT. Translating gives CASNPFTRGQGIAATNEKLFF. This chain uses TRBV7-3 with TRBJ1-4; the match to TRBD1 covers 10 bases. The CDR3 runs 21 residues. Germline loops: CDR1 SGHTA, CDR2 FQGTGA. The J segment lost 0 bases and the V segment lost 7 bases, leaving 20 bases of the junction unmatched.

This CDR3 reads CATQGSGTGGHQPQHF. The CDR3 coding sequence is TGTGCCACCCAGGGATCCGGGACAGGGGGACATCAGCCCCAGCATTTT. V and J are TRBV10-3 and TRBJ1-5; 11 nucleotides line up with TRBD1. Per the germline V gene, CDR1 is ENHRY and CDR2 is SYGVKD. The CDR3 has 16 residues. The V segment lost 10 bases and the J segment 5 bases; nucleotides outside the gene matches: 13.

The chain links TRBV2 to TRBJ2-5, with TRBD2 as a possible D gene (5 bases). Between the trimmed V and J ends, which lost 1 base and 5 bases, there was a span of 11 bases. The CDR3 contains 14 residues. Germline lookup yields CDR1 SNHLY and CDR2 FYNNEI. Here the CDR3 reads CASSEGRNGETQYF. DNA of the CDR3: TGTGCCAGCAGTGAAGGGAGGAACGGGGAGACCCAGTACTTC.

V usage is TRBV6-5 and J usage is TRBJ2-3, with a tentative D call TRBD1 (5 bases). The CDR3 loop spans 15 amino acids. Germline-derived CDR1 and CDR2 are MNHEY and SVGAGI. Between the trimmed V and J ends, which lost 6 bases and 2 bases, there was a span of 15 bases. The CDR3 sequence is CASSTRAGITDTQYF. The CDR3 nucleotides are TGTGCCAGCAGCACCCGTGCAGGGATCACAGATACGCAGTATTTT.

This clone has only one observation. V is TRBV5-1 and J is TRBJ2-3; 8 bases agree with TRBD2. Germline V gene sequence: CDR1 SGHRS, CDR2 YFSETQ. The CDR3 has 19 amino acids. V lost 0 bases, J lost 3 bases, and 15 bases stayed unmatched. Written as DNA, the CDR3 is TGCGCCAGCAGCTTGGAAGGACTAGCCCAAACATGGGATACAGATACGCAGTATTTT. Its translation is CASSLEGLAQTWDTDTQYF.

The chain employs TRBV13 and TRBJ1-4; 8 nucleotides match TRBD1. CDR3 size: 18 residues. Looked up from germline, CDR1 is PRHDT and CDR2 is FYEKMQ (reference sequence). Trimming took 4 bases from V and 8 from J; bases not matched to a gene: 18. Here the CDR3 DNA reads TGTGCCAGCAGCTCGAAAAAATCCCCACAGGGGGTTCGGGAAAAACTGTTTTTT. Its translation: CASSSKKSPQGVREKLFF.

This rearrangement joins TRBV4-1 to TRBJ2-1; 8 nucleotides align to TRBD2. Germline V gene lookup returns CDR1 MGHRA and CDR2 YSYEKL. CDR3 length equals 16 residues. Trimming cost V 2 bases and J 8 bases; bases outside gene matches: 11. CDR3 region: CASSQPGASGWYEQFF. CDR3 bases: TGCGCCAGCAGCCAACCCGGGGCTAGCGGGTGGTATGAGCAGTTCTTC.